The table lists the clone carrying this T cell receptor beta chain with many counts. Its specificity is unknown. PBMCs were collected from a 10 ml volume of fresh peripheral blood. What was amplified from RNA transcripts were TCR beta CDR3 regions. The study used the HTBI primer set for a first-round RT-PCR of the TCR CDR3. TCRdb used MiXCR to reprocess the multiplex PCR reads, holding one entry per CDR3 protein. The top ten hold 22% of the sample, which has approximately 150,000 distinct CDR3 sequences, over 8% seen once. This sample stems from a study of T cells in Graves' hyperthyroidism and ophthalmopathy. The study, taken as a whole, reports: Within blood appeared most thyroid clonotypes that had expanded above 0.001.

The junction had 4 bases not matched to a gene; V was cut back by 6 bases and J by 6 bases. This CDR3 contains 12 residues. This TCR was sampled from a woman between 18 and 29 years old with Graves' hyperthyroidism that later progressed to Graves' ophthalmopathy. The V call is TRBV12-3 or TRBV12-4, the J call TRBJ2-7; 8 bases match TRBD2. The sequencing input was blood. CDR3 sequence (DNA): TGTGCCAGCAGCAGCGGGGGAGGCGAGCAGTACTTC. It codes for CASSSGGGEQYF.